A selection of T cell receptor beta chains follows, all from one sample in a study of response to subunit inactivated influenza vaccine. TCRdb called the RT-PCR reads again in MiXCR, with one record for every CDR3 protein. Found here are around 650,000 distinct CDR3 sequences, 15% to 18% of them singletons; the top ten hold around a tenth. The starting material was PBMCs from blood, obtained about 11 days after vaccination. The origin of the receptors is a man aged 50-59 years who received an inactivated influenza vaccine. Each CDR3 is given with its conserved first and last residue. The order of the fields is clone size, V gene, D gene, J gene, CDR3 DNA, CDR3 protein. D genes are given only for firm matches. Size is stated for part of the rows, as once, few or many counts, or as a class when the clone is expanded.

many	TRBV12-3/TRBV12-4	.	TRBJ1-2	TGTGCCAGCAGTTTAGGGGGGAACTATGGCTACACCTTC	CASSLGGNYGYTF
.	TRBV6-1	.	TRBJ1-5	TGTGCCAGCAGCCCATACGAGGGCAGCAATCAGCCCCAGCATTTT	CASSPYEGSNQPQHF
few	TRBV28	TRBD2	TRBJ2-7	TGTGCCAGCAGTTTATTGCGGGAGAATGGCTACGAGCAGTACTTC	CASSLLRENGYEQYF
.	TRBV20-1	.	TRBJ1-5	TGCAGTGCTGGACAGATCAATAGCAATCAGCCCCAGCATTTT	CSAGQINSNQPQHF
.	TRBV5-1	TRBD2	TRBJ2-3	TGCGCCAGCAGCTTGGGACTAGCGGGGGAGTCCAGGACGCAGTATTTT	CASSLGLAGESRTQYF
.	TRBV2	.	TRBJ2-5	TGTGCCAGCGCCCGTGCTGGGGAGACCCAGTACTTC	CASARAGETQYF
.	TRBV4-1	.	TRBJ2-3	TGCGCCAGCAGCCAAGCGGGCCAACACTTAAGCACAGATACGCAGTATTTT	CASSQAGQHLSTDTQYF
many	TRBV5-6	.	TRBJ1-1	TGTGCCAGCAGCTTGGCCGCCGGGGAGCCAATTTTCTTT	CASSLAAGEPIFF
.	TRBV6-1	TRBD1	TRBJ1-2	TGTGCCAGCGCAATCGGACAGGATTATGGCTACACCTTC	CASAIGQDYGYTF
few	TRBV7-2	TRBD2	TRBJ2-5	TGTGCCAGCAGCTTGCTAGCGGGAAGGGAAGAGACCCAGTACTTC	CASSLLAGREETQYF
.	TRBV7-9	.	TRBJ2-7	TGTGCCAGTACAACCCCGGAAGGCTCCTACGAGCAGTACTTC	CASTTPEGSYEQYF
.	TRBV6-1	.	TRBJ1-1	TGTGCCAGCAGTGTCCCCAGGATCCCGAACACTGAAGCTTTCTTT	CASSVPRIPNTEAFF
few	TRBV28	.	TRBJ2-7	TGTGCCAGCAGGCAGGGAGATAGGAGGCAGTACTTC	CASRQGDRRQYF
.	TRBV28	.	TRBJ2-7	TGTGCCAGCAGTTCAGACTCAAATTACTACGAGCAGTACTTC	CASSSDSNYYEQYF
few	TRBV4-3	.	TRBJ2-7	TGCGCCAGCAGCCAAGCACATTCCAGCTACGAGCAGTACTTC	CASSQAHSSYEQYF
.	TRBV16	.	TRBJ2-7	TGTGCCAGCAGCCAAGCTCTCACCTACGAGCAGTACTTC	CASSQALTYEQYF
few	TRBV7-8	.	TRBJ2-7	TGTGCCAGCAGCTTAGTGGTCACCAACTACGAGCAGTACTTC	CASSLVVTNYEQYF
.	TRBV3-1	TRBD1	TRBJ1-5	TGTGCCAGCAGCCAGTCACAGGGGACTGGCAATCAGCCCCAGCATTTT	CASSQSQGTGNQPQHF
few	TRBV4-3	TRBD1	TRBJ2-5	TGCGCCAGCAGCCAAGTGGGGACAGGGGGAGAGACCCAGTACTTC	CASSQVGTGGETQYF
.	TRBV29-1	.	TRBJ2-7	TGCAGCGTTGACGGGGAAGATTACGAGCAGTACTTC	CSVDGEDYEQYF
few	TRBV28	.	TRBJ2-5	TGTGCCAGCAGTTCCGGGGGTGCGAGAAGGGAGACCCAGTACTTC	CASSSGGARRETQYF
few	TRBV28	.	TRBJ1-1	TGTGCCAGCAGTTTACGGGGGGCGGTAACTGAAGCTTTCTTT	CASSLRGAVTEAFF
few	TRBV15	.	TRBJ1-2	TGTGCCACCAGCAGAGCCAAAAAGGCCGGCTACACCTTC	CATSRAKKAGYTF
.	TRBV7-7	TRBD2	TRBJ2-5	TGTGCCAGCAGCTTAGCGGCCCCGGGGGGGGGAGAGACCCAGTACTTC	CASSLAAPGGGETQYF
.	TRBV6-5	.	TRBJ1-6	TGTGCCAGCAGTATACAGGATGCCCGAAGTCCCCTCCACTTT	CASSIQDARSPLHF
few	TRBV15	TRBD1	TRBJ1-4	TGTGCCACCAGCTGGGGGACAGAGAATGAAAAACTGTTTTTT	CATSWGTENEKLFF
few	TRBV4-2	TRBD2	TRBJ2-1	TGTGCCAGCAGCCAGGCCGGGACTAGCGGGAGCTACTACAATGAGCAGTTCTTC	CASSQAGTSGSYYNEQFF
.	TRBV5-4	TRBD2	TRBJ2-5	TGTGCCAGCAGCTTCACTAGCGGGGGTATCCAAGAGACCCAGTACTTC	CASSFTSGGIQETQYF
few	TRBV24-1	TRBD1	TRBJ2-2	TGTGCCACCAGTGACAGGGACAGGGGTCACACCGGGGAGCTGTTTTTT	CATSDRDRGHTGELFF
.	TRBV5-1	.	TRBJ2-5	TGCGCCAGCAGCTTATTTTCCCCAACCGATAGGACCCAGTACTTC	CASSLFSPTDRTQYF
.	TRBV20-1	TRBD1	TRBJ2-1	TGCAGTGCAATGATACCGGGACAGGGGCGCAATGAGCAGTTCTTC	CSAMIPGQGRNEQFF
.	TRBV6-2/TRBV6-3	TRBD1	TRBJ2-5	TGTGCCAGCAGGACAGGGTCGACCCAGTACTTC	CASRTGSTQYF
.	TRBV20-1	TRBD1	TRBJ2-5	TGCAGTGCCAAAAGGGTGGGACAGCAAGAGACCCAGTACTTC	CSAKRVGQQETQYF
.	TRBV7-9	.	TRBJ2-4	TGTGCCAGCAGCTTTGTCAGGGCCAAAAACATTCAGTACTTC	CASSFVRAKNIQYF
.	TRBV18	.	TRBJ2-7	TGTGCCAGCTCACCAGAGGGAGGCGGTGGGGAGCAGTACTTC	CASSPEGGGGEQYF
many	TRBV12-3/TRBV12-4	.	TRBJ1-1	TGTGCCAGCATCCTTGATCGATTTAACACTGAAGCTTTCTTT	CASILDRFNTEAFF
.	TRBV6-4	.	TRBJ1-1	TGTGCCAGCAGTGACTCTGGCATGAACACTGAAGCTTTCTTT	CASSDSGMNTEAFF
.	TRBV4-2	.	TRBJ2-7	TGTGCCAGCAGCCAAGAGAAGGGCAGGGTTAGGGGCGAGCAGTACTTC	CASSQEKGRVRGEQYF
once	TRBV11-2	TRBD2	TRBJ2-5	TGTGCCAGCAGCTCCCTCGTTTCCGCGGGGGGTCGGGGAGAGACCCAGTACTTC	CASSSLVSAGGRGETQYF
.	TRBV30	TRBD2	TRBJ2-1	TGTGCCTGTGACTTGGGAACTAGCGGGGTGGAGCAGTTCTTC	CACDLGTSGVEQFF
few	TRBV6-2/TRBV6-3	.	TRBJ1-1	TGTGCCGTCTCCCTCGGACTGGGAGGCACTGAAGCTTTCTTT	CAVSLGLGGTEAFF
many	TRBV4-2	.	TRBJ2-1	TGTGCCAGCAGCCAAGATCTGGGCTACAATGAGCAGTTCTTC	CASSQDLGYNEQFF
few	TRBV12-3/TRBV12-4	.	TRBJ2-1	TGTGCCAGCAGTTTGGAGGGAAGGAAGTTCTTC	CASSLEGRKFF
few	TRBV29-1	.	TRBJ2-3	TGCAGCGTGGATATGGACAGCACAGATACGCAGTATTTT	CSVDMDSTDTQYF
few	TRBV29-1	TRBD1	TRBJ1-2	TGCAGCGTTGAAGATGTTTTTCAGGGGGAAGATGGCTACACCTTC	CSVEDVFQGEDGYTF
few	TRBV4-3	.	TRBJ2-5	TGCGCCAGCAGCCGTCACTTAGGAGAGACCCAGTACTTC	CASSRHLGETQYF
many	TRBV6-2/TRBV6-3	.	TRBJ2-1	TGTGCCAGCAGTACCTCCTACAATGAGCAGTTCTTC	CASSTSYNEQFF
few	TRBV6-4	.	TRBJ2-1	TGTGCCAGCAGTGACTCCGGGCTGGTTGAGCAGTTCTTC	CASSDSGLVEQFF
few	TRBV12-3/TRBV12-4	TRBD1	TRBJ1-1	TGTGCCAGCAGTTCGGGACAGGGGCCGGGGGGCACTGAAGCTTTCTTT	CASSSGQGPGGTEAFF
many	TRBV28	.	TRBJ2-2	TGTGCCAGCAGTTTGAGCGTGAACACCGGGGAGCTGTTTTTT	CASSLSVNTGELFF
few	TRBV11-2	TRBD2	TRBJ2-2	TGTGCCAGCAGGGGCCGGGGGGTCCCCGGGGAGCTGTTTTTT	CASRGRGVPGELFF
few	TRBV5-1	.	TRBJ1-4	TGCGCCAGCAGCTTGGGCGGCGGGAGAGAAGAAAAACTGTTTTTT	CASSLGGGREEKLFF
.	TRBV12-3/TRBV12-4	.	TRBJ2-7	TGTGCCAGCAGTTGGGGAGATTCCTACGAGCAGTACTTC	CASSWGDSYEQYF
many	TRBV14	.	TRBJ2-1	TGTGCCAGCAGCCAAGAAGGAGGGAGAAGCTCCTACAATGAGCAGTTCTTC	CASSQEGGRSSYNEQFF
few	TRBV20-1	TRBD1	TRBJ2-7	TGCAGTGCTAGGGGGACAGGGTTCGGCGAGCAGTACTTC	CSARGTGFGEQYF
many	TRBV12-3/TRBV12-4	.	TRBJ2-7	TGTGCCAGCAGTTTAGGGGACACCTACGAGCAGTACTTC	CASSLGDTYEQYF
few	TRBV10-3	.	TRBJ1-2	TGTGCCATCAGTGAAGGAATATCGGACTATGGCTACACCTTC	CAISEGISDYGYTF
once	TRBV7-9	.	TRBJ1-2	TGTGCCAGCAGCCTAGGGACCTGGGACTATGGCTACACCTTC	CASSLGTWDYGYTF
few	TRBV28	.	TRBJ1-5	TGTGCCAGCAATATACATTTGGGGGAGGAGCAGCCCCAGCATTTT	CASNIHLGEEQPQHF